This T cell receptor beta chain was captured in a study of blood T cell repertoires in COVID-19. For the study at large: Samples came from the United States, Italy and Spain, spanning acute and convalescent COVID-19. Nucleic acid was either cDNA or gDNA, and it came from T cells, B-cell-depleted T cells, or PBMCs.

Seattle's enrolled individuals joined amid active infection and were then monitored longitudinally. The CDR3 has 16 residues. The V end lost 3 bases, the J end lost 3 bases, and 17 bases lay between the germline ends. Germline V CDR1 and CDR2: LGHNA, YNFKEQ. Original data processing: Reference gene primer amplification gave nucleated cell count estimates. Data came from immunoSEQ multiplex PCR; TCRdb stores just in-frame clones and leaves some out. V and J calls and clone size are as listed in that table; D and trimming were resolved from the DNA. The sample yields nearly 90,000 clones, 80% to 95% seen once.

This clonotype was sampled from a man between 18 and 29 years old with COVID-19, enrolled during active disease. Input material: peripheral blood. The chain recombines TRBV4-2 with TRBJ1-1; tentative D call: TRBD1 (5 bases). The chain's CDR3 is CASSQGLGRGDTEAFF. Here the CDR3 DNA reads TGTGCCAGCAGCCAGGGACTGGGACGGGGGGACACTGAAGCTTTCTTT.